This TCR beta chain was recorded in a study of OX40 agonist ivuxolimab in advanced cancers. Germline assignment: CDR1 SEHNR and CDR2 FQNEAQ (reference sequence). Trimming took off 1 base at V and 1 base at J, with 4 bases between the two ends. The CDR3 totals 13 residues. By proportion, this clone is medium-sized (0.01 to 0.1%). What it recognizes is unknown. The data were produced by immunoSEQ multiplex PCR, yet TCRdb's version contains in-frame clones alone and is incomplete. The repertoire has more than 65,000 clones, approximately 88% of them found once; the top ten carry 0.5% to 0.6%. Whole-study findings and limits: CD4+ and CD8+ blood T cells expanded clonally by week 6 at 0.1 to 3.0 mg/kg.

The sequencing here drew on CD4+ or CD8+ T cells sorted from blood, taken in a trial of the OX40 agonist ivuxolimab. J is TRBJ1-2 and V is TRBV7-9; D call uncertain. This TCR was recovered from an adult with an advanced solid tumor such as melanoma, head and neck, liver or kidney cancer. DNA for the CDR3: TGTGCCAGCAGCTTAGGACATAACTATGGCTACACCTTC. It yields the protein CASSLGHNYGYTF.